This T cell receptor (beta chain) was sequenced during a study of blood T cell repertoires in COVID-19. At the level of the study: Acute and convalescent COVID-19 samples came from the United States, Italy and Spain. PBMCs, B-cell-depleted T cells, or T cells provided the cDNA or gDNA that made up the material.

A few counts support this clone. The length of the CDR3 is 15 residues. V dropped 4 bases and J dropped 4 bases, with 18 bases sitting between them. Per the germline V gene, CDR1 is SGHTS and CDR2 is YDEGEE. Method: immunoSEQ multiplex PCR; TCRdb's copy keeps in-frame clones and lacks some. Altogether about 170,000 clones are present, 70% to 90% being singletons, with the ten largest covering about 8.1%. The chain employs TRBV5-8 and TRBJ2-7; the D gene is possibly TRBD1 (7 bases). What was sequenced was peripheral blood. This sequence was found in an elderly woman with COVID-19, enrolled during active disease. CDR3 amino acids: CASSRGQPGAYEQYF. DNA of the CDR3: TGTGCCAGCAGCCGGGGACAGCCGGGGGCTTACGAGCAGTACTTC. The full variable domain, in which reference TRBV5-8 and TRBJ2-7 provide the parts outside the CDR3, is EAGVTQSPTHLIKTRGQQATLRCSPISGHTSVYWYQQALGLGLQFLLWYDEGEERNRGNFPPRFSGRQFPNYSSELNVNALELEDSALYLCASSRGQPGAYEQYFGPGTRLTVT.